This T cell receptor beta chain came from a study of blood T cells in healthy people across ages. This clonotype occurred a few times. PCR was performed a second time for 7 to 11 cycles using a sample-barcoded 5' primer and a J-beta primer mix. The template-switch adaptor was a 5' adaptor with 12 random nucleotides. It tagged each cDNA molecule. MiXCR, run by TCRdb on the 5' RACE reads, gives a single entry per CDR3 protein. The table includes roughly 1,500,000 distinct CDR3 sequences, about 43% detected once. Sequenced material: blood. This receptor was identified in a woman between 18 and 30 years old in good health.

CDR3 residues: CASIPAGSGSVPDTQYF. CDR3 nucleotide sequence: TGTGCCAGCATCCCCGCGGGGAGCGGGAGTGTCCCAGATACGCAGTATTTT. This chain joins TRBV28 and TRBJ2-3; 8 bases are shared with TRBD2. The CDR3 runs 17 residues. V gave up 7 bases and J gave up 4 bases; unmatched junction bases: 16. Germline CDR1 reads MDHEN; CDR2 reads SYDVKM.